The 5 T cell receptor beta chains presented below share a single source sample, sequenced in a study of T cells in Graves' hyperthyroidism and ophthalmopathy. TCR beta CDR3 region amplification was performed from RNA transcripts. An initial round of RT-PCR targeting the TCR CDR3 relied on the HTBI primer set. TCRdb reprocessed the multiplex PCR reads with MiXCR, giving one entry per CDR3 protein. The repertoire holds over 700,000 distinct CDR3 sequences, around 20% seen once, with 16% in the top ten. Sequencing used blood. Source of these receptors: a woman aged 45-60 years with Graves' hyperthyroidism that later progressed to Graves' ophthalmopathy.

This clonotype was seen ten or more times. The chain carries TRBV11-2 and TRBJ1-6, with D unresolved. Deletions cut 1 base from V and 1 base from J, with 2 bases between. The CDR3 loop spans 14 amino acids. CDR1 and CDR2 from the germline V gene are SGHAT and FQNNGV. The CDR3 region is CASSLVSYNSPLHF. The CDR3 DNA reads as TGTGCCAGCAGCTTAGTGTCCTATAATTCACCCCTCCACTTT.

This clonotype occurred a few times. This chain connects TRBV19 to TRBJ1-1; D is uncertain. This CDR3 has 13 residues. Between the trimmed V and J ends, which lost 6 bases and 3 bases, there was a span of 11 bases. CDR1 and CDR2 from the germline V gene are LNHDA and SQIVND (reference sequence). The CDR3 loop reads CASSAGPYTEAFF. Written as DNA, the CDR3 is TGTGCCAGTAGCGCCGGGCCCTACACTGAAGCTTTCTTT.

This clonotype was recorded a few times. The CDR3: CSARDDRASTEAFF. As DNA, the CDR3 is TGCAGTGCTAGAGATGACAGGGCGAGCACTGAAGCTTTCTTT. The V gene is TRBV20-1, the J gene TRBJ1-1; 7 bases line up with TRBD1. Germline V gene lookup returns CDR1 DFQATT and CDR2 SNEGSKA (reference sequence). This CDR3 comprises 14 residues. Trimming took 0 bases from V and 4 from J; bases not matched to a gene: 5.

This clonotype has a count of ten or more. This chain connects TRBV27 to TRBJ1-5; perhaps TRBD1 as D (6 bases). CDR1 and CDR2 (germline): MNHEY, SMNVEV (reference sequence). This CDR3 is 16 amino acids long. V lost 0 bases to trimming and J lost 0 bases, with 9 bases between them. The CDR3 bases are TGTGCCAGCAGTTTATCGGCAGGGGATAGCAATCAGCCCCAGCATTTT. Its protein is CASSLSAGDSNQPQHF.

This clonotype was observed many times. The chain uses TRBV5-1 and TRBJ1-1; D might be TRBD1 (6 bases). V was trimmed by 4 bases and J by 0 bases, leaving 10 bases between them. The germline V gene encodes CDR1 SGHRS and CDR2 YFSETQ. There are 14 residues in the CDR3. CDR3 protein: CASSAGQMNTEAFF. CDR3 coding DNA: TGCGCCAGCAGCGCCGGACAGATGAACACTGAAGCTTTCTTT.